This T cell receptor beta chain was recovered during a study of persistence of HIV-infected CD4 T cells. Study background: Multiple blood draws of up to about 180 mL, except two donors with single leukapheresis. Findings and caveats of the study: Rare CMV-responding cells carrying HIV-1 proviruses were not analyzed separately for TCR.

A remark on this clone: The antigen remains unidentified.

CDR1 and CDR2 (germline): WNHNN, SYGVQD (reference sequence). This CDR3 comprises 18 residues. J lost 5 bases, V lost 0 bases, and 11 bases had no gene match. Sequencing used immunoSEQ version 4 in survey mode. Produced via immunoSEQ multiplex PCR; TCRdb's table is partial and in-frame only. The table records approximately 46,000 clones, around 89% of them present only once. Cells were stimulated nonspecifically with anti-CD3/anti-CD28 magnetic beads. CD4+ T cells upregulating both CD40 ligand and CD69 were sorted as responding cells. PBMCs were depleted of CD8+ T cells before stimulation. The clonotype comes from an adult woman with HIV who was CMV-seropositive. Sequencing used CD4+ T cells sorted from PBMCs after roughly 19-hour stimulation, obtained from a patient who received antiretroviral therapy. The chain carries TRBV10-1 and TRBJ2-5, with 11 positions matching TRBD2. This CDR3 reads CASSESIAGGPGRETQYF. The CDR3 region has the DNA TGCGCCAGCAGTGAGTCGATAGCGGGAGGGCCGGGACGGGAGACCCAGTACTTC.